The 21 T cell receptor beta chains in this list originate from one sample, sequenced in a study of T cell changes during pregnancy in multiple sclerosis. Generated by immunoSEQ multiplex PCR, the TCRdb table keeps only in-frame clones and is missing some. In the table there are approximately 59,000 clones, around nine tenths of which are singletons. Sequencing used peripheral blood, obtained in the third trimester of pregnancy. The receptors stem from a female donor in good health, enrolled as a control in a pregnancy study.

The V and J genes are TRBV4-2 and TRBJ1-4; possibly TRBD1 for D (5 bases). Per germline, CDR1 LGHNA and CDR2 YNFKEQ. This CDR3 spans 15 amino acids. V was cut by 0 bases and J by 3 bases, with 8 bases left in between. CDR3 residues: CASSQEWDSNEKLFF. In DNA form, the CDR3 reads TGTGCCAGCAGCCAAGAATGGGACTCTAATGAAAAACTGTTTTTT.

CDR3 amino acids: CASSLGGSTDTQYF. CDR3 DNA: TGTGCCAGCAGCCTGGGAGGGTCCACAGATACGCAGTATTTT. This chain links TRBV6-6 with TRBJ2-3, with 7 bases matching TRBD2. The CDR3 runs 14 residues. V trimming: 6 bases; J trimming: 2 bases; junction bases outside the gene matches: 5. Germline lookup yields CDR1 MNHNY and CDR2 SVGAGI (reference sequence).

J is TRBJ2-1 and V is TRBV6-7; no definite D call. TRBV6-7 is an ORF for which the function is uncertain. The V and J ends lost 5 bases and 6 bases respectively, with 14 bases between them. There are 14 residues in the CDR3. The CDR3 DNA follows: TGTGCCAGCAGTCCCCGGGTAGTTTGCAATGAGCAGTTCTTC. Its translation: CASSPRVVCNEQFF.

The rearrangement links TRBV7-2 to TRBJ2-1; D possibly corresponds to TRBD2 (7 bases). This CDR3 is built from 13 residues. Germline V gene lookup returns CDR1 SGHTA and CDR2 FQGNSA. V was clipped by 10 bases and J by 7 bases, with 17 bases between them. CDR3 sequence: CATKKGGLNEQFF. The CDR3 DNA sequence: TGTGCCACCAAAAAGGGGGGGTTAAATGAGCAGTTCTTC.

The rearrangement uses TRBV5-1 and TRBJ2-1; D is possibly TRBD1 (6 bases). Trimming removed 0 bases from V and 0 bases from J, with 10 bases in between. Germline CDR1 reads SGHRS; CDR2 reads YFSETQ. The CDR3 sequence is 16 residues long. In DNA, the CDR3 is TGCGCCAGCAGCTTGGCCACAGGGAGCTCCTACAATGAGCAGTTCTTC. Its translation: CASSLATGSSYNEQFF.

V gene TRBV27 combines with J gene TRBJ2-3; TRBD1 aligns across 7 bases. The V gene's germline CDR1 is MNHEY and CDR2 SMNVEV (reference sequence). CDR3 length: 19 residues. V shed 6 bases, J shed 3 bases, and the junction held 21 bases outside the gene matches. CDR3 nucleotides: TGTGCCAGCAGCCGAACCTGGGCCGAGGTGGCAGGGGGTACAGATACGCAGTATTTT. This codes for CASSRTWAEVAGGTDTQYF.

J is TRBJ1-5 and V is TRBV28; possibly TRBD1 for D (6 bases). CDR1 and CDR2 from the germline V gene are MDHEN and SYDVKM. V was clipped by 3 bases and J by 0 bases, with 15 bases between them. The CDR3 is made up of 17 amino acids. The CDR3 DNA is TGTGCCAGCAGTTTCTCCCCGGACAGAAATAGCAATCAGCCCCAGCATTTT. It translates to CASSFSPDRNSNQPQHF.

This clone was recorded only once. The rearrangement links TRBV4-1 to TRBJ2-1; TRBD1 matches 10 bases. The germline CDR1 and CDR2 sequences are MGHRA and YSYEKL. The J segment lost 4 bases and the V segment lost 4 bases, leaving 7 bases of the junction unmatched. The CDR3 is 16 amino acids. The CDR3 region is CASSRLPGQGYNEQFF. CDR3 bases: TGCGCCAGCAGCCGATTACCGGGACAGGGGTACAATGAGCAGTTCTTC.

In the case of this clone: No conserved phenylalanine or tryptophan is present at the end of the CDR3, so a read error is the likely explanation. It is unclear where the CDR3 begins or ends on the DNA, so no DNA is shown, and the CDR3 is as TCRdb lists it. V and J are TRBV6-1 and TRBJ1-3. The CDR3 numbers 14 amino acids, ends counted. Per the germline V gene, CDR1 is MNHNS and CDR2 is SASEGT. The CDR3 loop is CASSERPLGAGEKI.

The CDR3 DNA is TGCGCCAGCAGCTTGGAGGGGGCCTTTGACTATGGCTACACCTTC. It translates to CASSLEGAFDYGYTF. The chain joins TRBV5-1 to TRBJ1-2, with TRBD1 matching 7 bases. This CDR3 region has 15 residues. The V gene's germline CDR1 is SGHRS and CDR2 YFSETQ. Germline trimming cut 0 bases from V and 3 bases from J; bases unmatched to any gene: 5.

This chain links TRBV19 with TRBJ2-7; tentatively, D is TRBD2 (8 bases). The CDR3 contains 14 residues. The ends were cut back, 5 bases at V and 6 bases at J, with 17 bases in the middle. Germline lookup yields CDR1 LNHDA and CDR2 SQIVND (reference sequence). The CDR3 DNA follows: TGTGCCAGTAGTGTCCCGGGAGGGGGCCCCGAGCAGTACTTC. Amino acid sequence: CASSVPGGGPEQYF.

This clone was recorded a few times. The chain links TRBV11-2 to TRBJ2-7; D is ambiguous. CDR1 is SGHAT and CDR2 is FQNNGV in the germline V gene. This CDR3 contains 14 residues. Between the trimmed V and J ends, which lost 5 bases and 3 bases, there was a span of 14 bases. This chain's CDR3 is CASSILLVDYEQYF. The CDR3 DNA reads TGTGCCAGCAGCATCCTCCTGGTAGACTACGAGCAGTACTTC.

The chain has TRBV18 and TRBJ1-2; D might be TRBD1 (5 bases). The CDR3 covers 13 residues. V lost 3 bases, J lost 8 bases, and 13 bases lay in between. Germline CDR1 and CDR2: KGHSH and LQKENI. The CDR3 nucleotides are TGTGCCAGCTCACCCCAGGGCGATCAGGGCTACACCTTC. Translated: CASSPQGDQGYTF.

The CDR3: CASSSQGRGEAFF. The CDR3 nucleotides read TGTGCCAGCAGCTCACAGGGACGGGGTGAAGCTTTCTTT. The chain is built from TRBV7-9 and TRBJ1-1; tentatively, D is TRBD1 (6 bases). This CDR3 is built from 13 residues. Trimming took 4 bases from V and 7 from J, leaving 13 bases between them. The V gene's germline CDR1 is SEHNR and CDR2 FQNEAQ (reference sequence).

This clone was counted a few times. This rearrangement joins TRBV7-3 to TRBJ1-1; maybe TRBD1 (6 bases). The germline gives CDR1 SGHTA, CDR2 FQGTGA. This CDR3 spans 14 amino acids. Trimming took 4 bases from V and 0 from J, leaving 9 bases between them. The CDR3 spells CASSSGQMNTEAFF. CDR3 DNA sequence: TGTGCCAGCAGCTCAGGACAGATGAACACTGAAGCTTTCTTT.

The chain has TRBV11-1 and TRBJ1-1; 8 nucleotides align to TRBD1. V lost 5 bases, J lost 4 bases, and 12 bases stayed unmatched. CDR3 size: 16 residues. Germline V gene lookup returns CDR1 SGHAT and CDR2 FQDESV (reference sequence). The CDR3 DNA reads as TGTGCCAGCAGCCATGGACCGGGACAGGCGGGCACTGAAGCTTTCTTT. Amino acids: CASSHGPGQAGTEAFF.

This rearrangement joins TRBV5-8 to TRBJ2-7, with TRBD1 matching over 7 bases. Per germline, CDR1 SGHTS and CDR2 YDEGEE. J was trimmed by 2 bases and V by 3 bases; bases with no gene match: 8. This CDR3 region has 15 residues. DNA for the CDR3: TGTGCCAGCAGCTCGGGTACAGGGGAAGCCTACGAGCAGTACTTC. Amino acid sequence: CASSSGTGEAYEQYF.

The V and J genes are TRBV18 and TRBJ2-7, with 9 bases lining up with TRBD1. Germline CDR1 and CDR2: KGHSH and LQKENI. CDR3 length: 14 residues. V was pared by 3 bases and J by 2 bases, with 2 bases of the junction left unmatched. As DNA, the CDR3 is TGTGCCAGCTCACCCGGGACAGGGACCTACGAGCAGTACTTC. Residues: CASSPGTGTYEQYF. The full variable domain, in which reference TRBV18 and TRBJ2-7 provide the parts outside the CDR3, is NAGVMQNPRHLVRRRGQEARLRCSPMKGHSHVYWYRQLPEEGLKFMVYLQKENIIDESGMPKERFSAEFPKEGPSILRIQQVVRGDSAAYFCASSPGTGTYEQYFGPGTRLTVT.

The chain joins TRBV18 to TRBJ1-4, with 7 bases that match TRBD1. CDR3 length: 14 residues. V trimming: 3 bases; J trimming: 6 bases; junction bases outside the gene matches: 4. Germline CDR1 and CDR2: KGHSH and LQKENI. The CDR3 DNA reads as TGTGCCAGCTCACCGACAGGGTTGCATGAAAAACTGTTTTTT. It yields the protein CASSPTGLHEKLFF.

This chain links TRBV27 with TRBJ1-5; D gene uncertain. The CDR3 is 12 amino acids. V dropped 5 bases and J dropped 5 bases, with 7 bases sitting between them. Germline CDR1 is MNHEY and CDR2 is SMNVEV (reference sequence). The CDR3 is CASSGRDQPQHF. CDR3 in DNA: TGTGCCAGCAGTGGGCGGGATCAGCCCCAGCATTTT.

The chain links TRBV7-3 to TRBJ2-7; TRBD1 aligns across 10 bases. The CDR3 loop spans 15 amino acids. Germline V gives CDR1 SGHTA, CDR2 FQGTGA. Trimming took 5 bases from V and 3 from J; bases not matched to a gene: 7. CDR3 DNA: TGTGCCAGCAGCGTGGACAGGGGGAGCTTCTACGAGCAGTACTTC. It codes for CASSVDRGSFYEQYF.